Below, one TCR beta chain is given with its context. No cognate antigen has been identified for it. Per-base qualities were not stored, and no clone one base away is much larger. V is clipped by 4 bases and J by 0 bases, and the sequence between their germline boundaries is 16 bases long. From its cysteine to its phenylalanine, the CDR3 spans 16 amino acids. Of all the DNA, just the CDR3 is kept, 48 bases in frame from base 1. According to the germline V gene (reference sequence), CDR1 reads SGHNT and CDR2 reads YYREEE. Participants in the prospective study were enrolled through a virtual design, were aged about 18 to 100 years, and lived in 24 United States geographic areas. To assign participants to cohorts, the prospective study relied on clinical history that participants themselves reported in a screening survey and a study questionnaire. Recovered participants in ImmuneRACE Cohort 3 were defined as having two consecutive negative NP/OP PCR tests, clearance from a healthcare professional, or resolution of symptoms. In the prospective study, whole blood, serum and a nasopharyngeal or oropharyngeal swab were collected from each participant by mobile phlebotomists. Participants in the prospective study had the option to provide additional blood draws and questionnaires over a 2-month period. Prospective study blood samples were shipped either frozen or at room temperature before DNA extraction.

The sample belongs to a study of blood T cell repertoires in COVID-19 (dated by TCRdb to the early 2020s). A note on the overall study: Collaborator samples came from the United States, Italy and Spain and covered acute and convalescent phases of COVID-19. The sample metadata nearly always contained a de-identified subject ID, COVID-19 status, age in years and sex. Samples came from the ongoing ImmuneRACE study (first 160 participants) plus 1,254 subjects from 6 global collaborators. Where HLA class I and class II types were available, the types were taken from metadata supplied by the sample provider, not from assay-based typing. Deeply sampled blood TCRbeta repertoires from subjects exposed to, actively infected with, or recovered from COVID-19 were included in the dataset. The material from the prospective study consisted of cDNA or gDNA derived from T cells, B-cell-depleted T cells, or PBMCs. The repertoires were released in a freely available public database meant as a resource for research on the immune response to SARS-CoV-2.

The investigation overall reported the following: How much clinical and demographic metadata was included differed by source and by participant, and the metadata was provided uncurated.

TCRbeta CDR3 regions were amplified from genomic DNA by means of the immunoSEQ Assay, a bias-controlled multiplex PCR. The paper's data handling went like this. Within the assay, amplification of reference gene primers was used to estimate how many nucleated cells each sample contained. To quantify the absolute abundance of each unique TCRbeta CDR3 rearrangement, sequence reads were collapsed and filtered. Productive Simpson clonality was computed per sample as the square root of Simpson's diversity index over productive rearrangements. Not all clones reach the TCRdb copy of this immuneACCESS table, which keeps in-frame sequences only. Checked studies attribute under half of the gap to unresolved V genes and leave the rest unexplained. V, J and clone size are those of that table, while D and trimming were read from the DNA. This sample has 490,000 or so clones in its table, and approximately 87% of those were observed once. The ten largest clones represent approximately 1.8% of the sample.

This chain is built from TRBV5-4 and TRBJ1-1; the D gene lacks a confident call. The TCR originated in a woman aged 40 to 50 who had recovered from COVID-19. The sample comprised PBMCs or T cells enriched from blood (not recorded which). The bases are TGTGCCAGCAGCCTAGGGCCTCAGGAGGTGAACACTGAAGCTTTCTTT. The translation is CASSLGPQEVNTEAFF.